This entry features one T cell receptor (beta chain) sequence. Its antigen remains unidentified. Nominally healthy donors provided the samples, though records likely missed some immune exposures. The source of the sample is a study of cytomegalovirus exposure and HLA in healthy donors. PCR amplification relied on 60 Vbeta primers (plus 13 Jbeta primers). Only in-frame clones appear in the TCRdb table, and some are missing; sequencing was by immunoSEQ multiplex PCR. The table has some 150,000 clones, less than 85% seen once. Germline values: CDR1 SGHRS, CDR2 YFSETQ. Trimming shortened V by 7 bases and J by 8 bases, and 25 bases separated the two germline ends. This CDR3 comprises 15 residues. Whole-study results and caveats: Most of the TCR beta V segments (in an earlier analysis) were productive either about 87% or about 30% of the time. A classifier reportedly called cytomegalovirus status with high sensitivity and specificity. An ancestry cluster, one associated with Asian ancestry, reportedly showed fewer N-insertions than the roughly 610-donor mean in a later analysis.

The source of this sequence is a male donor in good health and CMV-seronegative. The V and J genes are TRBV5-1 and TRBJ2-7; possibly TRBD2 for D (7 bases). What was sequenced was PBMCs. The CDR3 region is CASRPGEGPSWKQYF. The CDR3 DNA reads as TGCGCCAGCCGACCAGGGGAGGGGCCCTCTTGGAAGCAGTACTTC.